This T cell receptor beta chain is drawn from a study of human T cells and chemical hapten exposure. Looking at the study overall: Enrolled patients were predominantly female and had alopecia areata, totalis or universalis.

Each CDR3 protein is one row after TCRdb ran MiXCR on the RACE reads. The sample yields over 300,000 distinct CDR3 sequences, roughly 5% seen once. Noted time point: pre-sensitization, week 0. Treatment indicated: therapeutic diphenylcyclopropenone sensitization with weekly scalp DPC. Germline V lookup: CDR1 SGHTA, CDR2 FQGNSA. The CDR3 has 15 residues. Losses at the gene ends were 1 base for V and 2 bases for J; bases not matched to a gene: 3. The chain uses TRBV7-2 and TRBJ2-7; 9 bases are shared with TRBD2. The receptor was isolated from a woman aged 50 to 60 with alopecia areata. Some clones in this sample may be carry-over from other donors' samples. The sequencing here drew on whole blood, taken in connection with sensitization to the hapten diphenylcyclopropenone (DPC). This chain's CDR3 is CASSLELAGTYEQYF. As DNA, the CDR3 is TGTGCCAGCAGCTTAGAACTAGCGGGCACCTACGAGCAGTACTTC.